This T cell receptor beta chain was captured in a study of response to subunit inactivated influenza vaccine. As for this clonotype: The antigen remains undetermined.

TCRdb reanalysed the RT-PCR reads using MiXCR and keeps one entry per CDR3 protein. This table has over 800,000 distinct CDR3 sequences, around 20% appearing once. Study conclusions and caveats: That few new T cells are recruited by each seasonal influenza vaccination was the authors' suggestion.

The trim removed 5 bases at V and 7 bases at J, leaving 5 bases unmatched. The CDR3 runs to 14 residues. CDR1 and CDR2 (germline): MDHEN, SYDVKM. The TCR was taken from a man aged 50 or older who received an inactivated influenza vaccine. The chain has TRBV28 and TRBJ1-5; TRBD1 matches 10 bases. Sample: PBMCs from blood, taken 4 to 6 days after vaccination. CDR3 sequence: CASSPDRGWQPQHF. The CDR3 nucleotides read TGTGCCAGCAGTCCGGACAGGGGGTGGCAGCCCCAGCATTTT.